This T cell receptor beta chain was identified during a study of blood T cell repertoires in COVID-19. Study in general: Some COVID-19 samples were acute and others convalescent; all came from the United States, Italy and Spain. Sources were T cells, B-cell-depleted T cells, or PBMCs; the material itself was cDNA or gDNA.

This CDR3 is 15 amino acids long. Trimming cost V 2 bases and J 0 bases, with 11 bases left between them. From germline, CDR1 is SGHTS and CDR2 YDEGEE. In the original analysis: From reference gene primer amplification, estimates of nucleated cell counts were derived. The method was immunoSEQ multiplex PCR; TCRdb's version includes in-frame clones alone and lacks a portion of them. Clone size and the V and J calls come from that table; the DNA yielded D and trimming. The data show 400,000 to 500,000 clones, around 86% seen once. The clonotype comes from a woman aged 30 to 39 with active or convalescent COVID-19. Material: peripheral blood. The chain couples TRBV5-8 to TRBJ2-5; D remains unclear. The CDR3 here is CASSFFKTYQETQYF. The CDR3, as DNA: TGTGCCAGCAGCTTCTTTAAAACTTACCAAGAGACCCAGTACTTC.